The sequence of this TCR beta chain was determined in a study of cytomegalovirus exposure and HLA in healthy donors (dated 2017 in TCRdb). About the full investigation: In an earlier analysis of some 550 of the donors, about 260 Gb of sequence data and 90 million to 120 million unique TCR beta sequences from approximately 180 million T cells were reported. All discovery cohort repertoires had been generated on a single sequencing platform. A separate validation cohort of 100 to 150 different subjects was used in addition to the approximately 700-subject first cohort. High-throughput TCR immunosequencing, statistical association of individual TCRs with disease status, and machine learning were combined to predict cytomegalovirus infection status. The study was designed to test whether signatures of past pathogen exposure could be identified by cataloging public T cell receptors. The later analysis used no new phenotypic data to find candidate immune exposures, relying instead on TCR beta sequences and their occurrence across donors. Among the roughly 430 genotyped donors, around 81% belonged to the genetic ancestry cluster associated with self-reported Caucasian donors. A later genetic analysis took genome-wide SNP genotypes for about 55% of the 666 donors and used that subset as a discovery cohort. In an earlier analysis of roughly 540 of the donors, high-throughput TCR beta sequencing was used to judge whether each TCR beta V gene segment behaved as functional or pseudogenic. HLA typing included class I and class II loci at four-digit resolution. Approximately 310 gigabases of sequencing data and tens of millions of unique TCR sequences were included in an early release covering 500 to 750 HLA-typed donors. Donor age, sex, ethnicity and CMV serostatus were collected together with the repertoire data. Roughly 5 DR-DQ haplotypes were treated as single units for association and clustering because of strong linkage in the cohort. The T cell repertoires of several hundred subjects were profiled by immunosequencing and related to cytomegalovirus serostatus. Typing coverage varied by locus: roughly 629-630 donors for A, B, C, DRB1 and DQB1; approximately 520 for DQA1; 600 to 610 for DPA1; fewer than 480 for DPB1. Among about 400 genotyped donors of the cohort, an average of roughly 230,000 unique TCR beta nucleotide sequences was sequenced per donor, of which about 19% were non-productive. A later analysis re-analyzed previously published TCR beta repertoires from roughly 630 donors and added high-resolution HLA genotyping to study TCR occurrence patterns. The study at large found these results: Across donors, most TCR sequences were observed very rarely, whereas some public TCRs were present in many individuals. Only TCR beta chains were sequenced in this cohort, and the absence of alpha or paired-chain data limited detectable features. A later analysis found that HLA-associated TCR beta chains were more clonally expanded and had lower generation probabilities than equally common non-associated chains. The 87-base-pair reads could not distinguish some IMGT-functional V segments, including TRBV6-2 and TRBV6-3, so those segments were excluded. A group of highly shared sequence variants was considered likely to be a technical artifact of the sequencing pipeline. The authors suggested that the approach could potentially be generalized to other disease states and immunological phenotypes. Immune exposure information for the cohort was limited to CMV serostatus. Broadly in line with IMGT annotations, most TCR beta V segments showed up in productive rearrangements about 90% or about 30% of the time in an earlier analysis of 587 of the donors. At a false discovery rate of 0.05, a later analysis linked 16,951 TCR beta sequences to specific HLA alleles. A further reported finding was that TCR beta sequences accurately predicted the HLA-A and HLA-B alleles for most subjects in the first cohort. The earlier analysis of a few hundred of the donors excluded 15 to 20 rarely observed V segments, including chromosome 9 orphons, because counts were too low. Assigning TCR associations to individual alleles was difficult when HLA alleles, especially DR and DQ, strongly co-occurred. According to a later genetic analysis, donors in an Asian-associated ancestry cluster had fewer N-insertions in productive TCRs than the approximately 630-donor mean. In a later analysis, the rate of TCR association differed among HLA loci, with DRB1 alleles having the most associated TCRs and HLA-C alleles having the fewest. The classifier was reported to diagnose cytomegalovirus status with high specificity and sensitivity in both the original and validation cohorts. Linkage disequilibrium might explain the correlated functional status among segregating V segments, but an unknown experimental factor could not be ruled out. In vitro tests confirmed that a few of the cytomegalovirus-associated TCR beta chains recognize cytomegalovirus antigens. A total of 150 or so TCR beta chains were listed by the study as associated with cytomegalovirus. Presence/absence analyses assumed roughly uniform sequencing depth across donors, an assumption that may not hold. In a later genetic analysis, a missense DCLRE1C variant was associated with V-gene and J-gene trimming of TCR beta chains, and the association was replicated in an independent cohort. A later analysis found that most CMV-associated TCR beta chains appeared HLA-restricted, with HLA associations seemingly driven largely by CMV exposure. Because HLA typing was missing for some donors at each locus, association tests included only the typed subset. Several of the top co-occurrence clusters appeared to be linked to parvovirus B19, influenza, CMV and Epstein-Barr virus, according to a later analysis.

The cohort was made up of under 800 healthy bone marrow donors. Cohort members were all nominally healthy when sampled, although unrecorded immune exposures were likely present. The donor tested CMV seropositive and was one of the 289 seropositive cohort members. A peripheral blood sample was collected from each donor, and TCR beta sequencing was performed on peripheral blood mononuclear cells. Genomic DNA extraction from the blood cell samples was performed with the Qiagen DNeasy Blood Extraction Kit. To note about this clone: What this receptor recognizes is not known. No base quality information exists; no much larger clone differs at one position.

The library was made by the immunoSEQ multiplex PCR assay. The multiplex PCR relied on a mix of 60 forward primers for TCR Vbeta segments and 13 reverse primers for TCR Jbeta segments. A multiplex PCR assay on genomic DNA amplified the CDR3 region of rearranged TCR beta genes. The Illumina HiSeq System was used to sequence the amplified TCR beta libraries as 87-base-pair reads. The authors' analysis ran thus. A later analysis counted some 80 million unique TCR beta chains across the roughly 700 repertoires, and some 11 million of these chains were shared by at least two donors. A nearest-neighbor algorithm error-corrected the raw reads and collapsed the reads into unique sequences, merging closely related sequences to remove PCR and sequencing errors. To assign V, D and J gene segments, CDR3 sequences were aligned to IMGT reference sequences. For a sequence to be retained, a match of at least six nucleotides to both a V gene segment and a J gene segment was required. A rearrangement was called productive if the CDR3 had no stop codons and remained in frame with V and J, and every other rearrangement was called non-productive. Following IMGT convention, CDR3 was defined as the stretch from the second conserved V-encoded cysteine up to the conserved J-encoded phenylalanine. The earlier analysis of about 530 of the donors excluded any sequence lacking an unambiguous match to a single V gene segment. In an earlier analysis of around 600 of the donors, V segments were called functional above 56.7% productive rearrangements and were called segregating when the between-donor standard deviation exceeded 5%. A statistical classification framework was built to diagnose cytomegalovirus status from the catalog of TCR beta chain sequences. A later analysis assigned V and J genes by comparing TCR nucleotide sequences with IMGT/GENE-DB human TR gene sequences. The TCRdist pipeline was used in a later analysis to assign CDR3 sequences and most-parsimonious VDJ recombination scenarios. A later analysis defined each TCR beta chain by its CDR3 amino acid sequence plus V-gene family, and excluded reads lacking a unique V-gene family. In a later analysis, around 650 highly shared, low-generation-probability nucleotide sequences were removed to address suspected cross-contamination and a sequencing artifact. A later analysis calculated a clonal expansion index for each public chain from normalized within-repertoire ranks of inferred template counts. In a later analysis, generation probabilities were computed using a VDJ recombination model fitted to out-of-frame rearrangements, and the results were checked against IGoR. A later analysis scored TCR-TCR, TCR-HLA and TCR-CMV co-occurrence with hypergeometric tests, applying a repertoire-size bias correction to TCR pairs. In a later analysis, false discovery rates were estimated by permuting HLA or CMV assignments 20 times. In a later analysis, co-occurring TCRs were grouped with DBSCAN, and TCRdist sequence similarity was added when clustering was performed within HLA-allele-positive subsets. Repertoires with fewer than 30,000 or more than 120,000 public chains were left out of co-occurrence clustering, as were about five repertoires with anomalous nucleotide sharing. The immuneACCESS repertoire file appears here via TCRdb, limited to in-frame rearrangements. These files lack a portion of the clones; in checked studies, under half of the deficit traces to unresolved V genes, and the cause of the others is not known. V, J and clone size derive from that table, while D and trimming were established from the DNA sequence. Present in this sample are around 170,000 clones, 65% to 80% of which were seen just once. Of the sample, more than 6% is held by the ten largest clones.

CDR3 length: 15 amino acids, cysteine to phenylalanine. Solely the CDR3 DNA is kept, with 45 bases framed from the first base. Here V drops 5 bases and J drops 5 bases, and the junction holds 9 bases not matched to any gene. Via the germline V gene, CDR1 is SGHTA and CDR2 FQGTGA. Sequenced: PBMCs. This clonotype originated in a woman in her forties in good health and CMV-seropositive. This chain is built from TRBV7-3 and TRBJ2-5; 9 of the junction bases match TRBD2. The bases are TGTGCCAGCAGCCTGACTAGCGGCCCCCTTGAGACCCAGTACTTC. Translation gives CASSLTSGPLETQYF.